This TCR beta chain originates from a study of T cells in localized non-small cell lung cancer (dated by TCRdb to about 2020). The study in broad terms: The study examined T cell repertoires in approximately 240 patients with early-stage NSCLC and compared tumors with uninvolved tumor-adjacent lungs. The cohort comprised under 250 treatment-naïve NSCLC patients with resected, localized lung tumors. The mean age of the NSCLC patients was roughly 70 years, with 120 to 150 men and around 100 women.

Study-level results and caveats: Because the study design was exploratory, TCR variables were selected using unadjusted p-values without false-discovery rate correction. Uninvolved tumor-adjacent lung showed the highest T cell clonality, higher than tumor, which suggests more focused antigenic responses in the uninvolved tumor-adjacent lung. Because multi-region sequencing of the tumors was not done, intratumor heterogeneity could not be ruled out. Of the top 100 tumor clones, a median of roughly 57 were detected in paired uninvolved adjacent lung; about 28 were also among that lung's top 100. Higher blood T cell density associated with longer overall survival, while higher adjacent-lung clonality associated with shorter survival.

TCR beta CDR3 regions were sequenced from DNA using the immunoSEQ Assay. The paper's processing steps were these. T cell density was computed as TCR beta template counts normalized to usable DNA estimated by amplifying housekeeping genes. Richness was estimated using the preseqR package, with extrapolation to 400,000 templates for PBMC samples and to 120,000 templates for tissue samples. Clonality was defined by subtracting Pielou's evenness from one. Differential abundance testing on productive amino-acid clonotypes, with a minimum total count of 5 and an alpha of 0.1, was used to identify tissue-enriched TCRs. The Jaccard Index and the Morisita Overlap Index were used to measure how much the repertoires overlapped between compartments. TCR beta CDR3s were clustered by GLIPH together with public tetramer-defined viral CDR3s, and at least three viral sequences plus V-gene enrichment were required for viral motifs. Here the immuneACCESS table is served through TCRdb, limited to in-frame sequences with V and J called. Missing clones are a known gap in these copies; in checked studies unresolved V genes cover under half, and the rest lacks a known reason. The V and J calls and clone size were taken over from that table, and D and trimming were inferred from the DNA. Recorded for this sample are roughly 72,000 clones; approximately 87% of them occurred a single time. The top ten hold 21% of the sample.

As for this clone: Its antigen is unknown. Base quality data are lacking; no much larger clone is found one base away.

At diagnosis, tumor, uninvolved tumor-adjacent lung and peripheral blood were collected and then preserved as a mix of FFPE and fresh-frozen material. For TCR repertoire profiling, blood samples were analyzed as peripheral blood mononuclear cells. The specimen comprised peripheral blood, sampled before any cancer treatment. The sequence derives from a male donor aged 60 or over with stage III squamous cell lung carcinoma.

The DNA sequence follows: TGTGCCAGCAGCTTAGGGCGGGACAGGGGGCCGAACACTGAAGCTTTCTTT. Translated, this gives CASSLGRDRGPNTEAFF. The chain joins TRBV7-6 to TRBJ1-1; TRBD1 agrees with 12 junctional bases. V and J are trimmed by 1 base and 1 base, and the gene matches miss 4 bases of the junction. The CDR3 holds 17 amino acids from the cysteine to the phenylalanine. CDR3 DNA is the only sequence kept; it has 51 bases, read in frame from the first base. CDR1 and CDR2, per the germline V gene, are SGHVS and FNYEAQ.